Presented here are 21 T cell receptor gamma chains from one specimen sequenced in a study of gamma delta lymphoproliferative disorders and STAT genes. The receptor sequences were amplified from genomic DNA of peripheral blood mononuclear cells. TCRdb reapplied CATT to the multiplex PCR reads. The sample contains about 1,500 gamma-chain clones, about 10% of which appear only once. Material: blood. These TCRs come from a human donor in good health.

Sample share makes this clone medium-sized. V is TRGV4 and J is TRGJ1 or TRGJ2. TCRdb supplies no J gene; here it was assigned by aligning the nucleotide sequence to germline. J was trimmed by 6 bases and V by 2 bases; bases with no gene match: 7. Germline V gives CDR1 EGSTGY, CDR2 YDSYTSSV. CDR3 length: 13 amino acids. CDR3 nucleotide sequence: TGTGCCACCTGGGATGTTCTTTGTTATAAGAAACTCTTT. This translates into CATWDVLCYKKLF.

This clone ranks as medium-sized. V gene TRGV2 combines with J gene TRGJ1 or TRGJ2. As TCRdb names no J gene, one was assigned here on the basis of a DNA match to germline. The germline V gene encodes CDR1 EGSNGY and CDR2 YDSYNSKV. J was trimmed by 2 bases and V by 0 bases; bases with no gene match: 4. The length of the CDR3 is 14 residues. The CDR3, as DNA: TGTGCCACCTGGGACGGGCCGTATTATTATAAGAAACTCTTT. It encodes CATWDGPYYYKKLF.

This clone is classed as medium-sized (0.01 to 0.1%). This chain connects TRGV3 to TRGJ1 or TRGJ2. Germline matching of the DNA provided the J gene here, since TCRdb leaves it blank. Germline V gene data show CDR1 as VTNTFY and CDR2 as YDVSTARD (reference sequence). After removal of 2 bases from V and 0 bases from J, the junction contained 4 bases not matched to a gene. The CDR3 totals 14 residues. The CDR3 DNA reads as TGTGCCACCTGGGACAAGGAGAATTATTATAAGAAACTCTTT. This encodes CATWDKENYYKKLF.

Comment on this clone: The protein recorded in TCRdb matches a much larger clone and deviates from this DNA's translation at residue 14, suggesting a read error; the protein here is obtained by translating the DNA. The V segment is TRGV2, and no J call was made. The CDR3 extends over 15 amino acids. CDR1 and CDR2 (germline): EGSNGY, YDSYNSKV. The CDR3 region has the DNA TGTGCCACCTGGGATGGTTCAACCACTGGTTGGTTCAAGACATTT. Translation: CATWDGSTTGWFKTF.

This clone is medium-sized by share. V and J are TRGV2 and TRGJ1 or TRGJ2. The J gene, not given by TCRdb, was assigned here from a germline match of the nucleotide sequence. The germline V gene has CDR1 EGSNGY and CDR2 YDSYNSKV. The CDR3 spans 12 residues. V lost 0 bases, J lost 9 bases, and 5 bases stayed unmatched. CDR3 residues: CATWDGRGKKLF. In nucleotides, the CDR3 is TGTGCCACCTGGGACGGGCGGGGTAAGAAACTCTTT.

This clone is medium-sized (0.01 to 0.1%) within its sample. The limits of the CDR3 on the DNA are not certain, so only TCRdb's listed CDR3 is given. The V gene reported is TRGV11; the J gene is uncalled. TRGV11 is filed as an ORF, its function uncertain. Termini included, the CDR3 measures 17 amino acids. This CDR3 reads CTTVPAGLAQNYYKKLF.

By share of the sample, this clone is medium-sized. The CDR3 DNA is TGTGCCACCTGGGATGGGCCTAATTCGAATTATTATAAGAAACTCTTT. It translates to CATWDGPNSNYYKKLF. V is TRGV4 and J is TRGJ1 or TRGJ2. Matching the DNA to germline supplied the J gene, which TCRdb does not give. Germline V CDR1 and CDR2: EGSTGY, YDSYTSSV. The CDR3 totals 16 residues. V was clipped by 0 bases and J by 0 bases; unmatched bases: 8.

This clone is categorized as medium-sized. The rearrangement links TRGV9 to TRGJ1 or TRGJ2. As TCRdb names no J gene, one was assigned here on the basis of a DNA match to germline. In germline, CDR1 is GITISATS, CDR2 ISYDGTV (reference sequence). The CDR3 covers 11 residues. V dropped 1 base and J dropped 10; count of bases not matched to a gene: 4. CDR3 DNA sequence: TGTGCCTTGTGGGAGGTTTCGAAGAAACTCTTT. It yields the protein CALWEVSKKLF.

This clone was observed a few times. The chain recombines TRGV5P with TRGJ1 or TRGJ2. TCRdb gives no J gene; it was assigned here by matching the DNA to germline. TRGV5P is an annotated pseudogene. The CDR3 is made up of 16 amino acids. CDR3 in amino acids: CATWGSGGFYYYKKLF. The DNA for the CDR3 is TGTGCCACCTGGGGCAGCGGAGGATTTTATTATTATAAGAAACTCTTT.

With regard to this clone: The limits of the CDR3 on the DNA are not certain, so only TCRdb's listed CDR3 is given. The J gene is uncalled and the V gene is TRGV11. TRGV11 is sorted into the ORF group, with uncertain function. The CDR3 has 17 amino acids, counting both end residues. CDR3 sequence reads: CTTVPAGLALCLFKKLF.

This clone was seen more than once but under ten times. This may be a read error, as it is one base from a much larger clone. The V call is TRGV10, the J call TRGJ1 or TRGJ2. Because TCRdb records no J gene, it was assigned here through a match of the DNA to germline. TRGV10 is known as an ORF, though its function is uncertain. The CDR3 is 10 amino acids. V gave up 11 bases and J gave up 11 bases; unmatched junction bases: 10. The CDR3 DNA reads as TGTGCTGCGCGGGATTACCAGAAACTCTTT. Protein product: CAARDYQKLF.

Concerning this clone: One base away lies a much larger clone, so this may be a sequencing read error. J is TRGJP2 and V is TRGV2. No J gene is reported in TCRdb; it was inferred here by comparing the DNA with germline. Germline CDR1 reads EGSNGY; CDR2 reads YDSYNSKV. CDR3 length equals 21 residues. The DNA of the CDR3 is TGTGCCCCCTGGGACTCTCTAGTTCAACGGCCACAAAATAGTAGTGATTGGATCAAGACGTTT. Its protein product is CAPWDSLVQRPQNSSDWIKTF.

By share, this clone ranks as medium-sized. CDR3 nucleotide sequence: TGTGCCACCTGGGTGCCTAAGAAACTCTTT. Translating gives CATWVPKKLF. This chain joins TRGV4 and TRGJ1 or TRGJ2. Matching the DNA to germline supplied the J gene, which TCRdb does not give. Germline CDR1 reads EGSTGY; CDR2 reads YDSYTSSV. Germline trimming cut 5 bases from V and 9 bases from J; bases unmatched to any gene: 4. The CDR3 consists of 10 residues.

By frequency in the sample, this clone is medium-sized. The V gene is TRGV8, the J gene TRGJ1 or TRGJ2. In the absence of a J gene in TCRdb, the DNA was matched to germline to assign it here. CDR1 and CDR2 (germline): VENAVY, YDSYNSRV. The length of the CDR3 is 10 residues. V gave up 5 bases and J gave up 11 bases; unmatched junction bases: 6. The CDR3 coding sequence is TGTGCCACCTGGGCTATAGAGAAACTCTTT. It encodes CATWAIEKLF.

This clone qualifies as medium-sized. This sequence joins TRGV8 and TRGJ1 or TRGJ2. TCRdb leaves out the J gene; it was filled in here by matching the DNA to germline. Per the germline V gene, CDR1 is VENAVY and CDR2 is YDSYNSRV. This CDR3 is built from 15 residues. J gave up 0 bases and V 4 bases, and 9 bases lay outside the gene matches. CDR3: CATWDLPSNYYKKLF. CDR3 nucleotide sequence: TGTGCCACCTGGGACCTACCTTCGAATTATTATAAGAAACTCTTT.

As for this clone: Possible read error: a much larger clone is one base away. Other DNA sequences of this sample code for an identical CDR3. The chain has TRGV4 and TRGJ1 or TRGJ2. Matching the DNA to germline supplied the J gene, which TCRdb does not give. CDR3 length equals 13 residues. Germline V gene sequence: CDR1 EGSTGY, CDR2 YDSYTSSV. CDR3 sequence reads: CATWGFNYYKKLF. The CDR3 DNA reads as TGTGCCACTTGGGGTTTTAATTATTATAAGAAACTCTTT.

This clone is judged medium-sized. J is TRGJ1 or TRGJ2 and V is TRGV10. Matching the DNA to germline supplied the J gene, which TCRdb does not give. TRGV10 is given ORF status, its function remaining uncertain. Losses at the gene ends were 8 bases for V and 0 bases for J; bases not matched to a gene: 5. CDR3 length: 13 residues. The DNA of the CDR3 is TGTGCTGCGTGGGACACGAATTATTATAAGAAACTCTTT. Amino acids: CAAWDTNYYKKLF.

Within the sample, this clone is large. Other DNA sequences in this sample translate to the same CDR3. The chain has TRGV4 and TRGJ1 or TRGJ2. The J gene, missing from TCRdb, was assigned here through DNA to germline matching. The V segment lost 0 bases and the J segment 4 bases; nucleotides outside the gene matches: 3. CDR1 and CDR2 from the germline V gene are EGSTGY and YDSYTSSV. This CDR3 region has 13 residues. The DNA for the CDR3 is TGTGCCACCTGGGATGGGTTGTATTATAAGAAACTCTTT. Residues: CATWDGLYYKKLF.

This clone is classed as medium-sized. The gene calls are TRGV3 and TRGJ1 or TRGJ2. Because TCRdb records no J gene, it was assigned here through a match of the DNA to germline. CDR1 VTNTFY and CDR2 YDVSTARD come from the germline V gene (reference sequence). The CDR3 spans 14 residues. The trim removed 0 bases at V and 12 bases at J, leaving 14 bases unmatched. The CDR3 sequence: CATWDREPPPVKLF. CDR3 DNA sequence: TGTGCCACCTGGGACAGGGAGCCCCCTCCAGTGAAACTCTTT.

Relative to its sample, this clone is medium-sized. The rearrangement joins TRGV4 to TRGJ1 or TRGJ2. TCRdb records no J gene; here it was assigned by comparing the DNA to germline. The CDR3 totals 13 residues. J was trimmed by 0 bases and V by 6 bases; bases with no gene match: 5. CDR1 and CDR2 from the germline V gene are EGSTGY and YDSYTSSV. The CDR3 here is CATWNLNYYKKLF. In DNA, the CDR3 is TGTGCCACCTGGAACCTGAATTATTATAAGAAACTCTTT.

This clone is labeled as medium-sized. This chain links TRGV2 with TRGJ1 or TRGJ2. TCRdb supplies no J gene; here it was assigned by aligning the nucleotide sequence to germline. J lost 4 bases, V lost 0 bases, and 6 bases had no gene match. Germline CDR1 and CDR2: EGSNGY and YDSYNSKV. There are 14 residues in the CDR3. The chain's CDR3 is CATWDGGRYYKKLF. The CDR3 coding sequence is TGTGCCACCTGGGACGGGGGCCGGTATTATAAGAAACTCTTT.